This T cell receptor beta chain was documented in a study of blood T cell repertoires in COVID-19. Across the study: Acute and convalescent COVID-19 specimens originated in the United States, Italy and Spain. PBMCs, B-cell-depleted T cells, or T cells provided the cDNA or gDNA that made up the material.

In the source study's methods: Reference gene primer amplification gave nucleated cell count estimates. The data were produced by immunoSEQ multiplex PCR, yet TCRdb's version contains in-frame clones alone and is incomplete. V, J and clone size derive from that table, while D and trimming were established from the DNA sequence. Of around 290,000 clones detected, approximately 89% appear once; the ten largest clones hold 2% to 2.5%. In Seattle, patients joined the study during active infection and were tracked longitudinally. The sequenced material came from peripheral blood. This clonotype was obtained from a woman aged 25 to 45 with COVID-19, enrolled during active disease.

CDR3 bases: TGTGCCAGCAGCATCTACCCCCGTGACACTGAAGCTTTCTTT. Translation gives CASSIYPRDTEAFF. The chain employs TRBV6-5 and TRBJ1-1, with no clear D. The V end lost 6 bases, the J end lost 3 bases, and 14 bases lay between the germline ends. This CDR3 spans 14 amino acids. CDR1 and CDR2 from the germline V gene are MNHEY and SVGAGI.